This paragraph reports one TCR beta chain. Its antigen is unidentified. The same CDR3 arises from other DNA sequences in this sample as well. This entry belongs to a study of T cell responses to AZD1222 COVID-19 vaccine. The study, taken as a whole, reports: It was only a handful of AZD1222 recipients who were seropositive at baseline.

TCRdb's copy holds only in-frame clones and misses some; the assay was immunoSEQ multiplex PCR. The table records roughly 200,000 clones, around nine tenths of them present only once. Germline values: CDR1 SGDLS, CDR2 YYNGEE. Germline trimming cut 3 bases from V and 4 bases from J; bases unmatched to any gene: 7. The CDR3 has 15 residues. The chain employs TRBV9 and TRBJ2-3; 8 bases map to TRBD2. This receptor was identified in an adult who received the MenACWY meningococcal vaccine as a control. The sample was peripheral blood, taken 28 days after the second dose of the MenACWY control vaccine. CDR3 protein: CASSDSGRGADTQYF. The CDR3 bases are TGTGCCAGCAGCGACAGCGGGAGAGGGGCAGATACGCAGTATTTT.